One and the same sample provided the 25 T cell receptor beta chains below, sequenced in a study of cytomegalovirus exposure and HLA in healthy donors. The PCR employed 60 Vbeta primers together with 13 Jbeta primers. The repertoire was sequenced with immunoSEQ multiplex PCR; TCRdb's copy has only in-frame clones and lacks some. The table records under 150,000 clones, around 70% of them present only once. Input material: PBMCs. All receptors come from a man aged 25-45 years in good health and CMV-seronegative.

The chain recombines TRBV5-1 with TRBJ1-5, with D unresolved. Germline V gene sequence: CDR1 SGHRS, CDR2 YFSETQ. The V end lost 2 bases, the J end lost 3 bases, and 9 bases lay between the germline ends. This CDR3 comprises 14 residues. This CDR3 is CASSFEGINQPQHF. For the CDR3, the DNA is TGCGCCAGCAGCTTCGAGGGAATCAATCAGCCCCAGCATTTT.

This sequence joins TRBV18 and TRBJ1-5; D unclear. Germline CDR1 reads KGHSH; CDR2 reads LQKENI. Trimming left V 2 bases short and J 3 bases short, with 8 bases between. The CDR3 has 14 residues. This CDR3 reads CASSPARNNQPQHF. In DNA, the CDR3 is TGTGCCAGCTCACCAGCCAGAAACAATCAGCCCCAGCATTTT.

The chain employs TRBV28 and TRBJ1-2; D uncertain. The CDR3 length is 12 residues. In germline, CDR1 is MDHEN, CDR2 SYDVKM. The V and J ends lost 4 bases and 2 bases respectively, with 5 bases between them. CDR3 loop: CASSYLNYGYTF. The CDR3 DNA reads TGTGCCAGCAGTTACCTAAACTATGGCTACACCTTC.

The V and J genes are TRBV5-6 and TRBJ2-3; no clear D. The CDR3 is 15 amino acids. With 2 bases removed from V and 2 bases from J, the gap between germline ends came to 12 bases. Germline CDR1 reads SGHDT; CDR2 reads YYEEEE. This CDR3 reads CASSFVSDFTDTQYF. In DNA form, the CDR3 reads TGTGCCAGCAGCTTTGTGTCAGACTTCACAGATACGCAGTATTTT.

This rearrangement joins TRBV19 to TRBJ2-2; maybe TRBD1 (7 bases). V lost 7 bases to trimming and J lost 4 bases, with 13 bases between them. Germline-derived CDR1 and CDR2 are LNHDA and SQIVND (reference sequence). This CDR3 has 14 amino acids. This CDR3 reads CASKAGQTTGELFF. DNA for the CDR3: TGTGCCAGTAAGGCGGGACAGACCACCGGGGAGCTGTTTTTT. The full variable domain, rest sourced from reference TRBV19 and TRBJ2-2, is DGGITQSPKYLFRKEGQNVTLSCEQNLNHDAMYWYRQDPGQGLRLIYYSQIVNDFQKGDIAEGYSVSREKKESFPLTVTSAQKNPTAFYLCASKAGQTTGELFFGEGSRLTVL.

This clone has more than one count but fewer than ten. Here the CDR3 DNA reads TGTGCCAGCAGCTTGACAGGGTCTGGCTACACCTTC. It encodes CASSLTGSGYTF. This chain connects TRBV5-6 to TRBJ1-2, with D maybe TRBD1 (6 bases). V was pared by 1 base and J by 7 bases, with 8 bases between. This CDR3 comprises 12 residues. CDR1 is SGHDT, CDR2 YYEEEE, per germline.

V and J are TRBV28 and TRBJ1-4, with D unclear. CDR1 and CDR2 from the germline V gene are MDHEN and SYDVKM. The CDR3 loop spans 14 amino acids. V lost 6 bases and J lost 2, with 10 bases in between. CDR3 nucleotide sequence: TGTGCCAGCAGCCCGGGGATGACTAATGAAAAACTGTTTTTT. This sequence encodes CASSPGMTNEKLFF.

The rearrangement links TRBV29-1 to TRBJ2-7; 10 nucleotides align to TRBD1. V gave up 7 bases and J gave up 5 bases; unmatched junction bases: 5. The CDR3 loop spans 12 amino acids. Per the germline V gene, CDR1 is SQVTM and CDR2 is ANQGSEA. CDR3 coding DNA: TGCAGCGGGTCCGGGACAGGGGACGAGCAGTACTTC. It translates to CSGSGTGDEQYF.

This chain uses TRBV9 with TRBJ2-1; 8 bases fit TRBD2. Unmatched junction bases numbered 7, after V lost 1 base and J lost 7 bases. The germline CDR1 and CDR2 sequences are SGDLS and YYNGEE. The CDR3 is 15 amino acids. The CDR3: CASSVSGGTGNEQFF. CDR3 sequence (DNA): TGTGCCAGCAGCGTATCGGGAGGGACGGGGAATGAGCAGTTCTTC.

A few counts support this clone. The chain links TRBV25-1 to TRBJ1-3, with D unclear. This CDR3 has 12 residues. V lost 8 bases and J 4 bases, leaving 9 bases between the germline ends. From germline, CDR1 is MGHDK and CDR2 SYGVNS. CDR3 region: CASQTYGNTIYF. The CDR3 region has the DNA TGTGCCAGCCAGACATACGGAAACACCATATATTTT.

This clone appeared a few times. Other DNA sequences in this sample translate to the same CDR3. This sequence joins TRBV4-3 and TRBJ1-1; D is ambiguous. CDR3 length: 14 amino acids. V gave up 0 bases and J gave up 7 bases, with 12 bases separating them. Germline V CDR1 and CDR2: LGHNA, YSLEER. CDR3 bases: TGCGCCAGCAGCCAAGATAGAGGAGTTGTTGAAGCTTTCTTT. This sequence encodes CASSQDRGVVEAFF.

V usage is TRBV29-1 and J usage is TRBJ1-2; the match to TRBD1 covers 7 bases. The CDR3 length is 13 residues. V shed 7 bases, J shed 6 bases, and the junction held 11 bases outside the gene matches. Germline CDR1 is SQVTM and CDR2 is ANQGSEA. The CDR3 DNA follows: TGCAGCGCCGCCGGACAGGTTGGGCATGGCTACACCTTC. Its protein product is CSAAGQVGHGYTF.

V and J are TRBV27 and TRBJ2-7; the D gene is possibly TRBD1 (6 bases). There are 14 residues in the CDR3. Germline loops: CDR1 MNHEY, CDR2 SMNVEV (reference sequence). V gave up 4 bases and J gave up 0 bases, with 10 bases separating them. CDR3 sequence reads: CASSSGQSSYEQYF. The CDR3 coding sequence is TGTGCCAGCAGTTCCGGACAGAGCTCCTACGAGCAGTACTTC.

This clone has a single count. The genes are TRBV7-9 and TRBJ2-6; D gene uncertain. Trimming cost V 2 bases and J 1 base, with 12 bases left between them. CDR3 length: 17 residues. CDR1 and CDR2 from the germline V gene are SEHNR and FQNEAQ (reference sequence). The CDR3 DNA follows: TGTGCCAGCAGCTTACTCTTCTCGGTATCTGGGGCCAACGTCCTGACTTTC. Encoded protein: CASSLLFSVSGANVLTF.

This clone was seen just once. V is TRBV15 and J is TRBJ2-2, with D hard to call. V was cut by 2 bases and J by 6 bases, with 4 bases left in between. This CDR3 comprises 12 residues. Germline V gives CDR1 LNHNV, CDR2 YYDKDF (reference sequence). This CDR3 reads CATSRTSGELFF. CDR3 DNA sequence: TGTGCCACCAGCAGAACTTCCGGGGAGCTGTTTTTT.

V usage is TRBV7-9 and J usage is TRBJ2-2; a possible D gene is TRBD2 (5 bases). Germline V gene data show CDR1 as SEHNR and CDR2 as FQNEAQ (reference sequence). The germline V and J ends were trimmed by 3 bases and 6 bases, with 11 bases remaining between them. CDR3 size: 14 residues. The CDR3 coding sequence is TGTGCCAGCAGCTTCGAGGGATTCCCCGGGGAGCTGTTTTTT. As protein: CASSFEGFPGELFF.

The chain is built from TRBV28 and TRBJ1-3, with TRBD1 matching 7 bases. J was trimmed by 4 bases and V by 6 bases; bases with no gene match: 6. The CDR3 extends over 14 amino acids. The germline V gene encodes CDR1 MDHEN and CDR2 SYDVKM. CDR3 sequence (DNA): TGTGCCAGCAGGGTGACAGGGAAGGGAAACACCATATATTTT. Translated: CASRVTGKGNTIYF.

V usage is TRBV7-2 and J usage is TRBJ2-1, with 12 bases matching TRBD2. With 5 bases clipped from V and 4 bases from J, the junction kept 3 bases outside the gene matches. This CDR3 is 15 amino acids long. The germline V gene encodes CDR1 SGHTA and CDR2 FQGNSA. CDR3 sequence reads: CASSVGTSGYNEQFF. The CDR3 bases are TGTGCCAGCAGCGTCGGGACTAGCGGGTACAATGAGCAGTTCTTC.

In DNA, the CDR3 is TGCGCCAGCAGCCACCATTTGCCAGCGGGACTCACCGGGGAGCTGTTTTTT. Amino acids: CASSHHLPAGLTGELFF. This chain uses TRBV4-3 with TRBJ2-2, with 7 bases fitting TRBD2. There are 17 residues in the CDR3. Unmatched junction bases numbered 11, after V lost 3 bases and J lost 4 bases. Germline CDR1 is LGHNA and CDR2 is YSLEER.

V usage is TRBV5-1 and J usage is TRBJ2-7; 7 bases agree with TRBD1. The ends lost 5 bases at V and 6 bases at J; junction bases unmatched: 5. The CDR3 is 12 amino acids. Germline V gives CDR1 SGHRS, CDR2 YFSETQ. DNA for the CDR3: TGCGCCAGCAGGAGTACAGGGGTCGAGCAGTACTTC. This sequence encodes CASRSTGVEQYF. The full variable domain, with the rest looked up from reference TRBV5-1 and TRBJ2-7, is KAGVTQTPRYLIKTRGQQVTLSCSPISGHRSVSWYQQTPGQGLQFLFEYFSETQRNKGNFPGRFSGRQFSNSRSEMNVSTLELGDSALYLCASRSTGVEQYFGPGTRLTVT.

V gene TRBV7-8 combines with J gene TRBJ1-1; 9 nucleotides agree with TRBD1. V lost 5 bases and J lost 7; bases outside the gene matches: 2. This CDR3 spans 12 amino acids. The germline CDR1 and CDR2 sequences are SGHVS and FQNEAQ. The CDR3 protein is CASSRDRDEAFF. The CDR3 region has the DNA TGTGCCAGCAGCCGGGACAGGGATGAAGCTTTCTTT. Full variable domain (remainder filled in from reference TRBV7-8 and TRBJ1-1): GAGVSQSPRYKVAKRGQDVALRCDPISGHVSLFWYQQALGQGPEFLTYFQNEAQLDKSGLPSDRFFAERPEGSVSTLKIQRTQQEDSAVYLCASSRDRDEAFFGQGTRLTVV.

The CDR3 sequence: CASSLLRGPGANVLTF. Written as DNA, the CDR3 is TGTGCCAGCAGCCTGCTCAGGGGACCTGGGGCCAACGTCCTGACTTTC. The gene calls are TRBV9 and TRBJ2-6, with D perhaps TRBD1 (6 bases). This CDR3 spans 16 amino acids. The V and J ends lost 4 bases and 2 bases respectively, with 13 bases between them. Germline V gene sequence: CDR1 SGDLS, CDR2 YYNGEE.

V gene TRBV2 combines with J gene TRBJ1-1; perhaps TRBD1 as D (5 bases). This CDR3 is built from 14 residues. CDR1 is SNHLY, CDR2 FYNNEI, per germline. Trimming removed 4 bases from V and 4 bases from J, with 13 bases in between. CDR3 DNA: TGTGCCAGCAGTGCAGGTGGGGGGAGCACTGAAGCTTTCTTT. This gives the protein CASSAGGGSTEAFF.

The rearrangement uses TRBV29-1 and TRBJ2-5, with 10 bases lining up with TRBD1. The CDR3 is made up of 13 amino acids. CDR1 SQVTM and CDR2 ANQGSEA come from the germline V gene. Unmatched junction bases numbered 5, after V lost 6 bases and J lost 4 bases. CDR3 sequence (DNA): TGCAGCGTACAGACAGGGGGCAGAGAGACCCAGTACTTC. It yields the protein CSVQTGGRETQYF.

The chain is built from TRBV11-2 and TRBJ2-1, with 8 bases aligning to TRBD2. The CDR3 spans 16 residues. CDR1 is SGHAT and CDR2 is FQNNGV in the germline V gene. The trim removed 3 bases at V and 6 bases at J, leaving 10 bases unmatched. CDR3: CASSFGTSGRLNEQFF. The CDR3 DNA is TGTGCCAGCAGCTTTGGAACGAGCGGGAGACTCAATGAGCAGTTCTTC.